This note documents a single TCR beta chain sequence. What it recognizes is unknown. This sample was included in a study of response to subunit inactivated influenza vaccine. TCRdb re-analysed the RT-PCR reads in MiXCR, keeping a single row per CDR3 protein. The table shows 750,000 to 850,000 distinct CDR3 sequences, with around a sixth occurring only once. V was pared by 4 bases and J by 5 bases, with 5 bases between. Germline CDR1 LNHNV, CDR2 YYDKDF (reference sequence). The CDR3 length is 12 residues. General study results and limits: The authors proposed limited new T cell recruitment per seasonal influenza vaccination.

The source material was PBMCs from blood, sampled 4 to 6 days after vaccination. The rearrangement uses TRBV15 and TRBJ2-2, with no clear D. This receptor was obtained from a man aged 45-65 years who received an inactivated influenza vaccine. CDR3 DNA sequence: TGTGCCACCAGCATAGCTACCGGGGAGCTGTTTTTT. The encoded protein is CATSIATGELFF.